The entry below describes one T cell receptor beta chain. These data belong to a study of CD8+CD57+ T cells in acquired aplastic anemia. Study summary: Sorted CD4+ and CD8+ cells yielded DNA averaging around 3.5 ug. Healthy CD8+ samples averaged about 11.0 million reads.

This CDR3 spans 14 amino acids. Germline-derived CDR1 and CDR2 are SGHTA and FQGNSA. V was pared by 5 bases and J by 5 bases, with 12 bases between. For CDR3 and TCR beta VDJ profiling, genomic DNA was the template used. TCRdb reprocessed the reads via MiXCR and lists one record per CDR3 protein. Of hundreds of thousands of distinct CDR3 sequences in the sample, 65% to 80% were seen once. This TCR came from a human donor in good health, serving as a control. J is TRBJ1-4 and V is TRBV7-2; D is ambiguous. Sequencing was performed on sorted CD4+, CD8+, or CD8+CD57+ T cells (not recorded which) from PBMCs. CDR3 DNA: TGTGCCAGCAGCAGACTGACCCAGAATGAAAAACTGTTTTTT. Translating gives CASSRLTQNEKLFF.